This TCR beta chain was documented in a study of OX40 agonist ivuxolimab in advanced cancers. Study-wide background: Ivuxolimab is a fully human IgG2 antibody that activates OX40 (CD134).

Assay: immunoSEQ multiplex PCR; the TCRdb copy retains only in-frame clones and omits some. This sample has nearly 60,000 clones; around 90% occur once, and the top ten carry 3% to 4%. Study results and limitations: At doses 0.1 to 3.0 mg/kg, CD4+ and CD8+ clones expanded. More expanded clones were found, on average, in CD8+ than in CD4+ T cells.

Germline V gives CDR1 MDHEN, CDR2 SYDVKM. V lost 4 bases and J lost 1, with 8 bases in between. The CDR3 contains 14 residues. Regarding this clone: The antigen is unknown.

The V gene is TRBV28, the J gene TRBJ1-5, with D maybe TRBD1 (5 bases). Sample: CD4+ or CD8+ T cells sorted from blood, taken in a trial of the OX40 agonist ivuxolimab. The sequence came from an adult with an advanced solid tumor such as melanoma, head and neck, liver or kidney cancer. This CDR3 is CASSSTESNQPQHF. The CDR3 coding sequence is TGTGCCAGCAGTTCGACAGAGAGCAATCAGCCCCAGCATTTT.